Listed here are 4 T cell receptor beta chains from one sample, sequenced in a study of shared clonotypes between healthy human individuals. Sequencing was performed with immunoSEQ multiplex PCR; in TCRdb, only in-frame clones are kept and a portion is missing. Of about 580,000 clones in the sample, roughly 98% were seen once. CD45RO negativity and positive selection for CCR7 defined naive CD8 cells, a population that excluded terminally differentiated effector memory CD45RA+ cells. The sequencing input was naive CD8+ T cells sorted from blood. The receptor set was obtained from a young man in good health.

The chain uses TRBV6-5 and TRBJ2-7, with TRBD2 as a possible D gene (5 bases). CDR3 length equals 15 residues. Germline-derived CDR1 and CDR2 are MNHEY and SVGAGI. Trimming stripped 1 base from V and 3 bases from J, with 13 bases between. This CDR3 is CASSYLSGIIYEQYF. CDR3 DNA: TGTGCCAGCAGTTACTTGTCGGGAATTATCTACGAGCAGTACTTC.

This clone is a singleton in its sample. The genes are TRBV7-9 and TRBJ1-2, with D tentatively TRBD1 (6 bases). CDR1 and CDR2 (germline): SEHNR, FQNEAQ (reference sequence). This CDR3 comprises 14 residues. V gave up 1 base and J gave up 7 bases, with 13 bases separating them. The CDR3 coding sequence is TGTGCCAGCAGCTTAGTTGTACAGGGCTCTGGCTACACCTTC. It specifies CASSLVVQGSGYTF.

V is TRBV29-1 and J is TRBJ2-7; D is possibly TRBD1 or TRBD2 (5 bases each). V was cut by 4 bases and J by 0 bases, with 19 bases left in between. Germline CDR1 SQVTM, CDR2 ANQGSEA. The CDR3 extends over 16 amino acids. The CDR3 protein is CSVVGVMMGTSYEQYF. CDR3 in DNA: TGCAGCGTTGTGGGGGTGATGATGGGCACCTCCTACGAGCAGTACTTC.

The chain has TRBV28 and TRBJ2-5; 7 bases agree with TRBD1. After removal of 1 base from V and 5 bases from J, the junction contained 7 bases not matched to a gene. The CDR3 runs 15 residues. Looked up from germline, CDR1 is MDHEN and CDR2 is SYDVKM. Here the CDR3 reads CASSLSHRGRETQYF. CDR3 sequence (DNA): TGTGCCAGCAGTTTATCCCACAGGGGCAGGGAGACCCAGTACTTC.